These 8 T cell receptor beta chains were all obtained from the same sample, sequenced in a study of T-cell memory formation after mild COVID-19. TCRdb independently ran MiXCR on the 5' RACE reads; one entry per CDR3 protein. In the table there are about 170,000 distinct CDR3 sequences, 10% to 15% of which are singletons. The sample consisted of PBMCs or a T cell subset sorted from them (not recorded which). These TCRs come from a man between 18 and 35 years old who had mild COVID-19 (a few samples of this study predate the infection). Cell type and time point are not known.

In this sample, this clonotype turned up a few times. The chain carries TRBV7-2 and TRBJ2-7; the D gene is possibly TRBD2 (6 bases). CDR3 length equals 14 residues. V was pared by 1 base and J by 4 bases, with 11 bases between. Per germline, CDR1 SGHTA and CDR2 FQGNSA. CDR3 in amino acids: CASSLEGSGYEQYF. In nucleotides, the CDR3 is TGTGCCAGCAGCTTAGAAGGTAGCGGTTACGAGCAGTACTTC.

CDR3 residues: CASSMLRDTEAFF. For the CDR3, the DNA is TGTGCCAGTAGTATGCTCAGGGATACTGAAGCTTTCTTT. The chain recombines TRBV19 with TRBJ1-1; perhaps TRBD1 as D (5 bases). V was shortened by 3 bases and J by 5 bases, with 10 bases between the two germline ends. CDR1 and CDR2 (germline): LNHDA, SQIVND (reference sequence). The CDR3 extends over 13 amino acids.

This clonotype was seen at least ten times. The rearrangement uses TRBV7-2 and TRBJ1-1; no clear D. Germline V lookup: CDR1 SGHTA, CDR2 FQGNSA. V shed 5 bases and J shed 1 base, with 8 bases lying between them. This CDR3 comprises 13 residues. The CDR3 reads CASSTQANTEAFF. The CDR3 bases are TGTGCCAGCAGCACCCAGGCGAACACTGAAGCTTTCTTT.

Many counts were recorded for this clonotype. V usage is TRBV24-1 and J usage is TRBJ2-3, with D hard to call. Germline CDR1 reads KGHDR; CDR2 reads SFDVKD. The CDR3 has 12 residues. V lost 0 bases to trimming and J lost 6 bases, with 3 bases between them. The CDR3 is CATSDLQDTQYF. DNA for the CDR3: TGTGCCACCAGTGATTTGCAGGATACGCAGTATTTT.

The chain uses TRBV20-1 and TRBJ2-3; no reliable D call. The CDR3 sequence is 13 residues long. Deletions cut 2 bases from V and 1 base from J, with 7 bases between. The germline CDR1 and CDR2 sequences are DFQATT and SNEGSKA (reference sequence). The CDR3 nucleotides read TGCAGTGCTAGATCCCAGGGCACAGATACGCAGTATTTT. The encoded protein is CSARSQGTDTQYF.

This clonotype was counted at least ten times. This sequence joins TRBV7-9 and TRBJ2-3, with a tentative D call TRBD2 (6 bases). V was trimmed by 4 bases and J by 4 bases, leaving 12 bases between them. The CDR3 is 14 residues long. Germline V gene sequence: CDR1 SEHNR, CDR2 FQNEAQ (reference sequence). CDR3 loop: CASSSSGPADTQYF. DNA for the CDR3: TGTGCCAGCAGCTCCAGCGGGCCCGCAGATACGCAGTATTTT.

This clonotype was picked up a small number of times. The chain couples TRBV5-1 to TRBJ1-1; TRBD1 aligns across 8 bases. The CDR3 has 19 amino acids. Per germline, CDR1 SGHRS and CDR2 YFSETQ. The V and J ends lost 1 base and 1 base, in that order; junction bases with no gene match: 15. The CDR3 region is CASSLSVDRGTKGNTEAFF. The CDR3 region has the DNA TGCGCCAGCAGCTTGTCAGTCGACAGGGGAACGAAAGGGAACACTGAAGCTTTCTTT. The full variable domain, with the rest looked up from reference TRBV5-1 and TRBJ1-1, is KAGVTQTPRYLIKTRGQQVTLSCSPISGHRSVSWYQQTPGQGLQFLFEYFSETQRNKGNFPGRFSGRQFSNSRSEMNVSTLELGDSALYLCASSLSVDRGTKGNTEAFFGQGTRLTVV.

This clonotype has more than one count but fewer than ten. This sequence joins TRBV7-9 and TRBJ2-2; 9 nucleotides align to TRBD2. V dropped 4 bases and J dropped 5; count of bases not matched to a gene: 11. The CDR3 is made up of 17 amino acids. CDR1 and CDR2 from the germline V gene are SEHNR and FQNEAQ (reference sequence). In nucleotides, the CDR3 is TGTGCCAGCAGCTCGACTAGCGGTCCCCTTATAACCGGGGAGCTGTTTTTT. Translated: CASSSTSGPLITGELFF.